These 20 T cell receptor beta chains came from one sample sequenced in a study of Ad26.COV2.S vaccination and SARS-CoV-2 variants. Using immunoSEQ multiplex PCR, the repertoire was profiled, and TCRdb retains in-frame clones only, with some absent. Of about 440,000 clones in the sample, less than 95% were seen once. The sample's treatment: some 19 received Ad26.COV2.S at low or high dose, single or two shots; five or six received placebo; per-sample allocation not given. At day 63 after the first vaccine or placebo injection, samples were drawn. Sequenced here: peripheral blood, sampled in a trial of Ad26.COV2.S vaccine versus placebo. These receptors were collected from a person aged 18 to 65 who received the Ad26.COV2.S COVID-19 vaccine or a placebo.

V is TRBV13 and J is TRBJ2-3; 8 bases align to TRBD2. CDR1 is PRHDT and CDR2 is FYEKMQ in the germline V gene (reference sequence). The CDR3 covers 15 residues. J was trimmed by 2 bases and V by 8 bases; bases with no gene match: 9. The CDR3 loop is CASQKRGSNTDTQYF. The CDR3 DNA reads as TGTGCCAGCCAGAAGCGGGGGTCAAACACAGATACGCAGTATTTT.

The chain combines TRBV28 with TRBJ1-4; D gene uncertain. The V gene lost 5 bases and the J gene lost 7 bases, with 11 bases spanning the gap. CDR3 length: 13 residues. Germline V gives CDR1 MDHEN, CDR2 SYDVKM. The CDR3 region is CASSPWGTEKLFF. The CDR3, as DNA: TGTGCCAGCAGTCCGTGGGGAACTGAAAAACTGTTTTTT. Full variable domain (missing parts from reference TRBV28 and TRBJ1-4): DVKVTQSSRYLVKRTGEKVFLECVQDMDHENMFWYRQDPGLGLRLIYFSYDVKMKEKGDIPEGYSVSREKKERFSLILESASTNQTSMYLCASSPWGTEKLFFGSGTQLSVL.

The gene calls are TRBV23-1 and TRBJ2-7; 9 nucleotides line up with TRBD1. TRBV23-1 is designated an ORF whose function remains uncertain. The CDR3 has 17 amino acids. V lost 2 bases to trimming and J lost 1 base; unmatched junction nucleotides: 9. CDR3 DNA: TGCGCCAGCAGTCAAGACAGGGGGGTACCGGATTCCTACGAGCAGTACTTC. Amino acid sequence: CASSQDRGVPDSYEQYF.

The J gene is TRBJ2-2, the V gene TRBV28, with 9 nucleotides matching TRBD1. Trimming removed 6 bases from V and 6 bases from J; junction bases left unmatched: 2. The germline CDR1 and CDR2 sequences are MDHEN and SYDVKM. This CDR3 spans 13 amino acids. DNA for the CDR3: TGTGCCAGCAGAGGGACAGGGCCCGGGGAGCTGTTTTTT. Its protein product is CASRGTGPGELFF.

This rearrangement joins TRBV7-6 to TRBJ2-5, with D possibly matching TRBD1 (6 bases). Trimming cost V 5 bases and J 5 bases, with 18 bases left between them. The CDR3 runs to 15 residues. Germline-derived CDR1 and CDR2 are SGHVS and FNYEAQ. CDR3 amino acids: CASSPTGTPGETQYF. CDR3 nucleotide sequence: TGTGCCAGCAGCCCCACAGGGACCCCCGGGGAGACCCAGTACTTC.

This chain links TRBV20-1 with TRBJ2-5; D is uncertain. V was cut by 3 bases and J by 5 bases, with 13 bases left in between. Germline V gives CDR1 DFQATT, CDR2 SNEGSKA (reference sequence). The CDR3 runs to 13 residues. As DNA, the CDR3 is TGCAGTGCTAGTAGGTTAGCCCTCGAGACCCAGTACTTC. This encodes CSASRLALETQYF.

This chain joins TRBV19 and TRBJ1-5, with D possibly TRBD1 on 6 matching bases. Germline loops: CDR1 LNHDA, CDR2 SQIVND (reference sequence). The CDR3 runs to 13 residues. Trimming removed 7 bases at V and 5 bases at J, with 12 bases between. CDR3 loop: CASTDRSDQPQHF. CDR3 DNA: TGTGCCAGTACTGACAGGTCAGATCAGCCCCAGCATTTT.

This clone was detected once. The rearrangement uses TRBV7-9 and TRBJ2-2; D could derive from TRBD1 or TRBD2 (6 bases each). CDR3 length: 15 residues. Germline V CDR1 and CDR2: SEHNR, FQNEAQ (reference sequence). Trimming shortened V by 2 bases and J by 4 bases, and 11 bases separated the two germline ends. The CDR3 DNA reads TGTGCCAGCAGCTTATCAGGGGAGGTCACCGGGGAGCTGTTTTTT. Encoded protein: CASSLSGEVTGELFF. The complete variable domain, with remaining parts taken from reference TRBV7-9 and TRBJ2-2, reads DTGVSQNPRHKITKRGQNVTFRCDPISEHNRLYWYRQTLGQGPEFLTYFQNEAQLEKSRLLSDRFSAERPKGSFSTLEIQRTEQGDSAMYLCASSLSGEVTGELFFGEGSRLTVL.

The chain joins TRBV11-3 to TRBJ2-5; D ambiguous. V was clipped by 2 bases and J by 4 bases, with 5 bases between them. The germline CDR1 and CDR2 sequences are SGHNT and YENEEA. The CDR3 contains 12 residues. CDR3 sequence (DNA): TGTGCCAGCAGCTTAAGGTCAGAGACCCAGTACTTC. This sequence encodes CASSLRSETQYF.

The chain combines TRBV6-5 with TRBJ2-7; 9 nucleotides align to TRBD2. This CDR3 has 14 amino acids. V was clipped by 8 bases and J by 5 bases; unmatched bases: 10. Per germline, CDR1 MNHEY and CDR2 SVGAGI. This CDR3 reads CASYILAGVNEQYF. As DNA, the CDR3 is TGTGCCAGCTATATTTTAGCGGGAGTTAACGAGCAGTACTTC.

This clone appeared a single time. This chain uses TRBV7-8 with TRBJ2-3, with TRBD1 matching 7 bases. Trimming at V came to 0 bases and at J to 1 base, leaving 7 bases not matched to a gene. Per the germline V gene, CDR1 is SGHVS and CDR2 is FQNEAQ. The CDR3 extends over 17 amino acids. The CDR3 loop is CASSLAKGAVGTDTQYF. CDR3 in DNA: TGTGCCAGCAGCTTAGCAAAGGGGGCGGTGGGCACAGATACGCAGTATTTT.

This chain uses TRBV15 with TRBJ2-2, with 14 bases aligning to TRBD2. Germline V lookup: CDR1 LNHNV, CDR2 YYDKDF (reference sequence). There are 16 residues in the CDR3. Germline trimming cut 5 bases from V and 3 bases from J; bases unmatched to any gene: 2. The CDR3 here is CATSGTSGSYTGELFF. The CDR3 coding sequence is TGTGCCACCAGCGGGACTAGCGGGAGTTACACCGGGGAGCTGTTTTTT. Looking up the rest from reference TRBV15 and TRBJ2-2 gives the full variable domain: DAMVIQNPRYQVTQFGKPVTLSCSQTLNHNVMYWYQQKSSQAPKLLFHYYDKDFNNEADTPDNFQSRRPNTSFCFLDIRSPGLGDTAMYLCATSGTSGSYTGELFFGEGSRLTVL.

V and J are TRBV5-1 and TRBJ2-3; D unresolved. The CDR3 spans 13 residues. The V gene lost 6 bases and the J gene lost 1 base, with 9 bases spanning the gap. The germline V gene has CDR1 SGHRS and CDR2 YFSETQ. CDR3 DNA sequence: TGCGCCAGCACAGTAGAAGGCACAGATACGCAGTATTTT. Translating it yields CASTVEGTDTQYF.

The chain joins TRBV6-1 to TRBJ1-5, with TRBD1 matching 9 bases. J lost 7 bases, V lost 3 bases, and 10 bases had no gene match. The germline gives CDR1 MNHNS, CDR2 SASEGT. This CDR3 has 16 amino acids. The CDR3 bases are TGTGCCAGCAGTGACACCGACAGGGGGAAAAGACAGCCCCAGCATTTT. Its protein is CASSDTDRGKRQPQHF.

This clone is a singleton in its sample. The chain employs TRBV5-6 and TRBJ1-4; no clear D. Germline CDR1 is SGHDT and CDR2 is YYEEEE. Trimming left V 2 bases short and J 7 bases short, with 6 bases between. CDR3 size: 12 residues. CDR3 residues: CASSFQLEKLFF. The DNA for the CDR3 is TGTGCCAGCAGCTTCCAGCTTGAAAAACTGTTTTTT. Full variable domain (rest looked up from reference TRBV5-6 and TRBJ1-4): DAGVTQSPTHLIKTRGQQVTLRCSPKSGHDTVSWYQQALGQGPQFIFQYYEEEERQRGNFPDRFSGHQFPNYSSELNVNALLLGDSALYLCASSFQLEKLFFGSGTQLSVL.

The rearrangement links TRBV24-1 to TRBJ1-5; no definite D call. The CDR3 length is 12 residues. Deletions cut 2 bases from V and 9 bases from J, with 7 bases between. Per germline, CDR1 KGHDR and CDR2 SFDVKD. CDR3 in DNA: TGTGCCACCAGTGATTGGGCGGGGCCCCAGCATTTT. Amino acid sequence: CATSDWAGPQHF.

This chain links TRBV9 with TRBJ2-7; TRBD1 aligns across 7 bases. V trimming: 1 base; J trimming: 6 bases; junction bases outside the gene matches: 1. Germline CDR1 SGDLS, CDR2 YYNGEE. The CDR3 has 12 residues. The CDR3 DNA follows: TGTGCCAGCAGCGTATCAGGGGGCGAGCAGTACTTC. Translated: CASSVSGGEQYF.

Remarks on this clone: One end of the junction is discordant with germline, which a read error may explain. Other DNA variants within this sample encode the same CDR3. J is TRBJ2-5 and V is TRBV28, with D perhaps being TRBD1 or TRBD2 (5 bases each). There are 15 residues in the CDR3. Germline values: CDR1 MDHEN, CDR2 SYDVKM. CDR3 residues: CASSLRHKTLGTQYF. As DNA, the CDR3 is TGTGCCAGCAGTTTAAGGCACAAGACACTTGGGACCCAATACTTC.

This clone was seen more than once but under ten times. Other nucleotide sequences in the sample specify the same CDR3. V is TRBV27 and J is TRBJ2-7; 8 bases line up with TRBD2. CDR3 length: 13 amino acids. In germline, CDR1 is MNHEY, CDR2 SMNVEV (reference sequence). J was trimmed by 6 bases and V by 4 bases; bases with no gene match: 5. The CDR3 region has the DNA TGTGCCAGCAGTTCCGGACTAGCTCTCGAGCAGTACTTC. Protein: CASSSGLALEQYF.

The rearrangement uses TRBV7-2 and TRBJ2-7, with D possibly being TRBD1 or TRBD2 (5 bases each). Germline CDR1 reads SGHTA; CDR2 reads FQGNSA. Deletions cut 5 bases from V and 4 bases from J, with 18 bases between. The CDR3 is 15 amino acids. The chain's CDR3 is CASSITWGRGYEQYF. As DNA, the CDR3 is TGTGCCAGCAGCATCACTTGGGGGAGAGGTTACGAGCAGTACTTC.